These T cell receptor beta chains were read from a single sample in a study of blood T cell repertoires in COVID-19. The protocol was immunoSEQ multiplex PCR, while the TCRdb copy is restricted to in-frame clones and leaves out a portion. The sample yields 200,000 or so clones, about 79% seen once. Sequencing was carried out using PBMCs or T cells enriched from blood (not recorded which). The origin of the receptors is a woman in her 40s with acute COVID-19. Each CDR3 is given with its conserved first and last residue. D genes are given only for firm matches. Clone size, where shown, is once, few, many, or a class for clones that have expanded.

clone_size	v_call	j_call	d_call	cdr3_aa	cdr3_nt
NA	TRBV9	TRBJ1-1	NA	CASSVVTENTEAFF	TGTGCCAGCAGCGTAGTCACAGAGAACACTGAAGCTTTCTTT
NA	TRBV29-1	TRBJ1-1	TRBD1	CSVAWGQGGDRIF	TGCAGCGTTGCCTGGGGACAGGGGGGGGATAGGATCTTT
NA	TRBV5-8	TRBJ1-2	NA	CASGRRGGDYGYTF	TGTGCCAGCGGACGGCGGGGGGGTGACTATGGCTACACCTTC
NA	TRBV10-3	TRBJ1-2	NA	CAISDGYYGYTF	TGTGCCATCAGTGACGGGTACTATGGCTACACCTTC
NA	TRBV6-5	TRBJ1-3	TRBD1	CASFLTGGLGDTIYF	TGTGCCAGTTTCCTGACAGGGGGCTTGGGGGACACCATATATTTT
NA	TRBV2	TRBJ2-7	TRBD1	CASSGQGLYEQYF	TGTGCCAGCAGTGGACAGGGGTTGTACGAGCAGTACTTC
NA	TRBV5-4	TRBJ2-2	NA	CASSSASPGELFF	TGTGCCAGCAGCTCAGCTAGCCCCGGGGAGCTGTTTTTT
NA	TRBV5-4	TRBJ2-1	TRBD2	CASSLPDLAEYYNEQFF	TGTGCCAGCAGCTTGCCCGATCTAGCGGAGTACTACAATGAGCAGTTCTTC
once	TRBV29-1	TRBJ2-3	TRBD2	CSVVPPRGGLVDTQYF	TGCAGCGTTGTCCCCCCCCGGGGGGGCCTGGTAGATACGCAGTATTTT
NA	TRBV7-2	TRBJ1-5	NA	CASSLETRQPQHF	TGTGCCAGCAGCTTAGAGACTCGGCAGCCCCAGCATTTT
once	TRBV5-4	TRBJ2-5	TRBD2	CASSSREGRETQYF	TGTGCCAGCAGCTCCCGGGAGGGCAGGGAGACCCAGTACTTC
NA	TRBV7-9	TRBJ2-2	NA	CASSFSSPTGELFF	TGTGCCAGCAGCTTTAGTAGCCCTACCGGGGAGCTGTTTTTT
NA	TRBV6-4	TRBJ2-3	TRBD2	CASSEGAGGRTDTQYF	TGTGCCAGCAGTGAGGGAGCGGGGGGTCGCACAGATACGCAGTATTTT
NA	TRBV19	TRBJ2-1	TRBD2	CASSMGLGRGEQFF	TGTGCCAGTAGTATGGGGCTCGGGAGGGGTGAGCAGTTCTTC
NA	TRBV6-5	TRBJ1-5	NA	CASSYRREYNQPQHF	TGTGCCAGCAGTTACCGGCGGGAATACAATCAGCCCCAGCATTTT
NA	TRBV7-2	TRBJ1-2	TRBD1	CASSKDRNYGYTF	TGTGCCAGCAGCAAGGACAGGAACTATGGCTACACCTTC
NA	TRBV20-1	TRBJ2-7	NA	CSASSGFLGEQYF	TGCAGTGCTAGTTCCGGGTTTCTTGGCGAGCAGTACTTC
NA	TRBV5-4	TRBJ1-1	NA	CASSLGTTLDWNTEAFF	TGTGCCAGCAGCTTGGGTACTACACTCGATTGGAACACTGAAGCTTTCTTT
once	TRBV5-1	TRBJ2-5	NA	CASSLDREGETQYF	TGCGCCAGCAGCTTGGACAGGGAAGGGGAGACCCAGTACTTC
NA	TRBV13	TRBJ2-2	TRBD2	CASSPHWIAGSTGELFF	TGTGCCAGCAGCCCCCACTGGATAGCGGGGAGCACCGGGGAGCTGTTTTTT
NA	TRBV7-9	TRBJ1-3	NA	CASSLSLPDSGNTIYF	TGTGCCAGCAGCTTAAGTTTGCCAGACTCTGGAAACACCATATATTTT
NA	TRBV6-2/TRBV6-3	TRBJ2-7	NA	CASSYSLRGYEQYF	TGTGCCAGCAGTTACTCCCTCCGGGGCTACGAGCAGTACTTC
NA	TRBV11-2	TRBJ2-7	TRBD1	CASSPGGQGIYEQYF	TGTGCCAGCAGCCCGGGGGGACAGGGGATCTACGAGCAGTACTTC
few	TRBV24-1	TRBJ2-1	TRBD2	CATSDHGLAGNSEQFF	TGTGCCACCAGTGATCACGGACTAGCGGGAAATAGTGAGCAGTTCTTC
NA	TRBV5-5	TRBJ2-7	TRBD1	CASSPSQGAVRYEQYF	TGTGCCAGCAGCCCGTCACAGGGGGCAGTTCGGTACGAGCAGTACTTC
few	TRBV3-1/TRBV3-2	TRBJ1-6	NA	CASSQRGSPLHF	TGTGCCAGCAGCCAAAGGGGATCACCCCTCCACTTT
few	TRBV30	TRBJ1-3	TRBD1	CAWSGQGFSGNTIYF	TGTGCCTGGAGCGGACAGGGCTTCTCTGGAAACACCATATATTTT
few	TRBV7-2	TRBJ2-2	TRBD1	CASSRGRQGIGSGELFF	TGTGCCAGCAGCCGGGGGCGACAGGGGATTGGATCTGGGGAGCTGTTTTTT
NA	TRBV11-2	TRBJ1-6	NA	CASSMQPDNSPLHF	TGTGCCAGCAGCATGCAACCGGATAATTCACCCCTCCACTTT
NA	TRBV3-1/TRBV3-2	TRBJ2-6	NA	CASSPADGANVLTF	TGTGCCAGCAGCCCTGCGGATGGGGCCAACGTCCTGACTTTC
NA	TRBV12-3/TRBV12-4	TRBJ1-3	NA	CASSKSGTIYF	TGTGCCAGCAGTAAGAGTGGCACCATATATTTT
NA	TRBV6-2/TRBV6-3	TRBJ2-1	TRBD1	CASSASGTGKDGEQFF	TGTGCCAGCAGTGCATCCGGGACAGGGAAAGATGGTGAGCAGTTCTTC
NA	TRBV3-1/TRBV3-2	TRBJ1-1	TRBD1	CASSYRGPTEAFF	TGTGCCAGCAGTTACAGGGGGCCCACTGAAGCTTTCTTT
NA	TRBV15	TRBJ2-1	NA	CATSSSSSSYNEQFF	TGTGCCACCAGCAGTTCGTCTTCCTCCTACAATGAGCAGTTCTTC
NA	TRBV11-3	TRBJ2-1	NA	CASSSRTVNEQFF	TGTGCCAGCAGCTCACGAACAGTCAATGAGCAGTTCTTC
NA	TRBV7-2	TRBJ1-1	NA	CASSLSQGNTEAFF	TGTGCCAGCAGCTTAAGCCAGGGGAACACTGAAGCTTTCTTT
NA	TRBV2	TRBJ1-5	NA	CASSAPGLQPQHF	TGTGCCAGCAGTGCTCCAGGGTTGCAGCCCCAGCATTTT
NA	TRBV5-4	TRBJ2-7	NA	CASSLLRSEGYEQYF	TGTGCCAGCAGCTTGCTTCGTTCGGAGGGCTACGAGCAGTACTTC
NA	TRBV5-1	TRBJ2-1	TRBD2	CASSLWTSGNEQFF	TGCGCCAGCAGCCTTTGGACTAGCGGGAACGAGCAGTTCTTC
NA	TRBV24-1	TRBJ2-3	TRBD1	CATSLTPGQGPTDTQYF	TGTGCCACCAGTTTAACTCCGGGACAGGGGCCCACAGATACGCAGTATTTT
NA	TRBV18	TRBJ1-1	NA	CASSPPRGEAFF	TGTGCCAGCTCACCACCGCGGGGTGAAGCTTTCTTT
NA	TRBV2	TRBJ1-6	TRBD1	CASSPEGTANSPLHF	TGTGCCAGCAGTCCCGAAGGGACAGCCAATTCACCCCTCCACTTT
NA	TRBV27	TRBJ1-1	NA	CASSLLPLDSRNTEAFF	TGTGCCAGCAGTTTACTGCCCCTGGACAGCCGGAACACTGAAGCTTTCTTT
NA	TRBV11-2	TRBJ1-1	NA	CASSLLSRQNTEAFF	TGTGCCAGCAGCTTATTGTCGCGACAGAACACTGAAGCTTTCTTT